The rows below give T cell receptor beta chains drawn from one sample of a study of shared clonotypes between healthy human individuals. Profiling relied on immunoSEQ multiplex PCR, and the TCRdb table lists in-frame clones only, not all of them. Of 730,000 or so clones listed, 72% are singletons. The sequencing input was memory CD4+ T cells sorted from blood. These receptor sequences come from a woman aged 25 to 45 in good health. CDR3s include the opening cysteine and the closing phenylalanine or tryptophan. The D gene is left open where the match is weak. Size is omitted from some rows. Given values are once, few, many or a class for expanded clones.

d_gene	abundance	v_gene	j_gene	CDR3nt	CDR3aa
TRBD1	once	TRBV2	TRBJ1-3	TGTGCCAGCAACCGCGGTCGGACAGGGCACGGAAACACCATATATTTT	CASNRGRTGHGNTIYF
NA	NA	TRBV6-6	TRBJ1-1	TGTGCCAGCAGTTTCCCCGGGGGTTTGGGCGCTTTCTTT	CASSFPGGLGAFF
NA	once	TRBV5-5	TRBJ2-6	TGTGCCAGCAGCACACAGGGTACACTCTCTGGGGCCAACGTCCTGACTTTC	CASSTQGTLSGANVLTF
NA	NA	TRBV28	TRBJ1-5	TGTGCCAGCAGTTTACGAGCGATGGATCAGCCCCAGCATTTT	CASSLRAMDQPQHF
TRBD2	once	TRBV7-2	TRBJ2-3	TGTGCCAGCAGCTTAGGTAAAGCGGGAGCAACAGATACGCAGTATTTT	CASSLGKAGATDTQYF
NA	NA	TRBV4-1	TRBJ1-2	TGCGCCAGCAGCCAAACGACACTTGGCCTCTATGGCTACACCTTC	CASSQTTLGLYGYTF
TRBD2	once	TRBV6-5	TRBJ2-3	TGTGCCAGCCTCGGGGGGGATACGCAGTATTTT	CASLGGDTQYF
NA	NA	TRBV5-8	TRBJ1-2	TGTGCCAGCACACGGGAGGGAAGAGTATATGGCTACACCTTC	CASTREGRVYGYTF
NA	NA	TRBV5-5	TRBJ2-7	TGTGCCAGCAGCTTGGCCGGCAACTACGAGCAGTACTTC	CASSLAGNYEQYF
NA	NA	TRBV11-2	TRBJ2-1	TGTGCCAGCAGCTTAGGGGACACAAATGGAGATGAGCAGTTCTTC	CASSLGDTNGDEQFF
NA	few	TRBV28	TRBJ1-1	TGTGCCAGCACAGGGGTCGGAGCTTTCTTT	CASTGVGAFF
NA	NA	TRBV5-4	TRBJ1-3	TGTGCCAGCAGCTTGGATGGGACCTCTGGAAACACCATATATTTT	CASSLDGTSGNTIYF
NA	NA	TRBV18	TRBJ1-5	TGTGCCAGCTCCGTTGGCAGCAATCAGCCCCAGCATTTT	CASSVGSNQPQHF
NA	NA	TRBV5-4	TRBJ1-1	TGTGCCAGCAGCTTCCCCCAGAACACTGAAGCTTTCTTT	CASSFPQNTEAFF
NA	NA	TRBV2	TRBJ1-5	TGTGCCAGCGACAGAGAGTATAGCAATCAGCCCCAGCATTTT	CASDREYSNQPQHF
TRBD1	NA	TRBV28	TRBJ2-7	TGTGCCAGTTCCGACAGGGTCCTCGAGCAGTACTTC	CASSDRVLEQYF
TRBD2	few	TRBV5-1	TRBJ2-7	TGCGCCAGCAGCTTGCAAGGCGGGAGAGGCTCCTACGAGCAGTACTTC	CASSLQGGRGSYEQYF
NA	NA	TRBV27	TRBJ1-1	TGTGCCAGCAGTTTACTCAGGAGTAGCACTGAAGCTTTCTTT	CASSLLRSSTEAFF
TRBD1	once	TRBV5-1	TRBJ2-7	TGCGCCAGCAGCGCACGGGACAGGGCTTTCTACGAGCAGTACTTC	CASSARDRAFYEQYF
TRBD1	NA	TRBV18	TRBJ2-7	TGTGCCAGCTCACCACCGGGGACAGGGGTATACGAGCAGTACTTC	CASSPPGTGVYEQYF
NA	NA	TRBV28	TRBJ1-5	TGTGCCAGCAACCTTGGGGAGAGTAATCAGCCCCAGCATTTT	CASNLGESNQPQHF
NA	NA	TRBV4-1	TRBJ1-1	TGCGCCAGCCGTGGAACAGGGAACACTGAAGCTTTCTTT	CASRGTGNTEAFF
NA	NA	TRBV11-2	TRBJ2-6	TGTGCCAGCGGGTCTGGGGCCAACGTCCTGACTTTC	CASGSGANVLTF
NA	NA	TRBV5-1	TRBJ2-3	TGCGCCAGCAGCTTGGCGGGCATGGGCACAGATACGCAGTATTTT	CASSLAGMGTDTQYF
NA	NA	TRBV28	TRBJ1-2	TGTGCCAGCAGTTCGACGGACAGACTCAATGGCTACACCTTC	CASSSTDRLNGYTF
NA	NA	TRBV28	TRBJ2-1	TGTGCCAGCAGTTTCGTACCAGAGGGGCAGTTCTTC	CASSFVPEGQFF
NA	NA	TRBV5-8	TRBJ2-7	TGTGCCAGCAGCCTACAAGGTACGGCATACGAGCAGTACTTC	CASSLQGTAYEQYF